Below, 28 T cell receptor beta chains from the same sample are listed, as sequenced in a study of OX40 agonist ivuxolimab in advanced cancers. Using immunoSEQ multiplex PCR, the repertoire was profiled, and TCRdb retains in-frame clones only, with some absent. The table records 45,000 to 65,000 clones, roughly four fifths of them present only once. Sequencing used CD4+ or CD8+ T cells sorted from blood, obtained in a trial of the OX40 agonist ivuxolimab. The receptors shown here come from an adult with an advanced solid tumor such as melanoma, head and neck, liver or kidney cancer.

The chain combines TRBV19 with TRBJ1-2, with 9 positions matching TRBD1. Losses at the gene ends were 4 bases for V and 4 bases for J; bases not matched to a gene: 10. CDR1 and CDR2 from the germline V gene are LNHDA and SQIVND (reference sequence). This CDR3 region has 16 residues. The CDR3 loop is CASSRTGETRGYGYTF. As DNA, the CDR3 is TGTGCCAGTAGTAGGACAGGGGAAACAAGGGGCTATGGCTACACCTTC.

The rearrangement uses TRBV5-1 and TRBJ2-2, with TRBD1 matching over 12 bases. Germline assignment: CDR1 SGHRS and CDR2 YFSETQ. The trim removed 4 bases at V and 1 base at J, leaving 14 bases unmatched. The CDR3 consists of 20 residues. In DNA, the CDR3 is TGCGCCAGCAGCGTATACCGGGACAGGGGGCGTCTTGGGAACACCGGGGAGCTGTTTTTT. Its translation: CASSVYRDRGRLGNTGELFF.

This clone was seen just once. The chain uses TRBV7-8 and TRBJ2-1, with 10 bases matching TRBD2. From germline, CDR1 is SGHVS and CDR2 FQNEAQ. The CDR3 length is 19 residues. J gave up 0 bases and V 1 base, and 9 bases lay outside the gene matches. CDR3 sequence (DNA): TGTGCCAGCAGCTTAGTAATAATAGCGGGGGGTTCCTCCTACAATGAGCAGTTCTTC. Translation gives CASSLVIIAGGSSYNEQFF.

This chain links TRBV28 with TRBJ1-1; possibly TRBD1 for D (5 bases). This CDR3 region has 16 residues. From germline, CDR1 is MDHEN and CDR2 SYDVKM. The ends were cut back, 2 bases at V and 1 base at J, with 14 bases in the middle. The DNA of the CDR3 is TGTGCCAGCAGTTTACATGGGGCGGTCCAGAACACTGAAGCTTTCTTT. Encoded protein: CASSLHGAVQNTEAFF.

In DNA form, the CDR3 reads TGTGCCAGCAGCCCCCACCGACGACTAGCGGGGGGGAGACGTGAGACCCAGTACTTC. Encoded protein: CASSPHRRLAGGRRETQYF. The chain joins TRBV11-1 to TRBJ2-5; 14 bases match TRBD2. There are 19 residues in the CDR3. Germline-derived CDR1 and CDR2 are SGHAT and FQDESV (reference sequence). The ends lost 5 bases at V and 5 bases at J; junction bases unmatched: 16. The full variable domain, its missing parts supplied by reference TRBV11-1 and TRBJ2-5, is EAEVAQSPRYKITEKSQAVAFWCDPISGHATLYWYRQILGQGPELLVQFQDESVVDDSQLPKDRFSAERLKGVDSTLKIQPAELGDSAMYLCASSPHRRLAGGRRETQYFGPGTRLLVL.

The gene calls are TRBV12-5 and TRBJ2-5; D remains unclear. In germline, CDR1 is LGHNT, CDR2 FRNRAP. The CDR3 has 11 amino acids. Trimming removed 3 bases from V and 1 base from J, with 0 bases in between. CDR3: CASGFQETQYF. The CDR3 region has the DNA TGTGCTAGTGGTTTCCAAGAGACCCAGTACTTC.

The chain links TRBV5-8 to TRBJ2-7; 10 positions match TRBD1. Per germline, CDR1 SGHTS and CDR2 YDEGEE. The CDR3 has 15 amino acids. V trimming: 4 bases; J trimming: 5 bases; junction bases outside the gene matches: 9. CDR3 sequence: CASSTRQGALDEQYF. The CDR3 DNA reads TGTGCCAGCAGCACCCGACAGGGGGCTTTGGACGAGCAGTACTTC. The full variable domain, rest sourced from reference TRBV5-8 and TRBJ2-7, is EAGVTQSPTHLIKTRGQQATLRCSPISGHTSVYWYQQALGLGLQFLLWYDEGEERNRGNFPPRFSGRQFPNYSSELNVNALELEDSALYLCASSTRQGALDEQYFGPGTRLTVT.

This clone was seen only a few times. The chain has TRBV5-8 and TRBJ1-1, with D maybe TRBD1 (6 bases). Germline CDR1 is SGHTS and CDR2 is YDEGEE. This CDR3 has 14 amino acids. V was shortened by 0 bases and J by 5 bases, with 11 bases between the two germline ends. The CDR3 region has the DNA TGTGCCAGCAGCTTGGACCTCAGGGGAACTGAAGCTTTCTTT. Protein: CASSLDLRGTEAFF.

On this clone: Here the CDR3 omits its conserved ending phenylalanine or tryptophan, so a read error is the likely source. CDR3 region: CATSREAGENTEAFS. In DNA form, the CDR3 reads TGTGCCACCAGCAGAGAGGCAGGGGAGAACACTGAAGCTTTCTCT. The chain couples TRBV15 to TRBJ1-1, with D maybe TRBD1 (6 bases). From germline, CDR1 is LNHNV and CDR2 YYDKDF (reference sequence). The CDR3 is made up of 15 amino acids. V lost 0 bases to trimming and J lost 1 base, with 9 bases between them.

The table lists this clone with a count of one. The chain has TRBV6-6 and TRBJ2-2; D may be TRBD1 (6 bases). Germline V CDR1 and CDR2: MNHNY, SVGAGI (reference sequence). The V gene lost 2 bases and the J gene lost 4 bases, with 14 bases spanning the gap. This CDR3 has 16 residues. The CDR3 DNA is TGTGCCAGCAGTTACAGTCAGGGGCAAAGCACCGGGGAGCTGTTTTTT. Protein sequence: CASSYSQGQSTGELFF.

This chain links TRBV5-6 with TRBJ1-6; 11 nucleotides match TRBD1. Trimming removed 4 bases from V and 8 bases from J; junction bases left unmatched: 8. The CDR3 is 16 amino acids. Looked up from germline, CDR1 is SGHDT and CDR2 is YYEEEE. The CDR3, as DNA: TGTGCCAGCAGCGCTACCGGGACAGGGGGTTATTCACCCCTCCACTTT. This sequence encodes CASSATGTGGYSPLHF. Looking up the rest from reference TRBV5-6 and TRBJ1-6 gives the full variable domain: DAGVTQSPTHLIKTRGQQVTLRCSPKSGHDTVSWYQQALGQGPQFIFQYYEEEERQRGNFPDRFSGHQFPNYSSELNVNALLLGDSALYLCASSATGTGGYSPLHFGNGTRLTVT.

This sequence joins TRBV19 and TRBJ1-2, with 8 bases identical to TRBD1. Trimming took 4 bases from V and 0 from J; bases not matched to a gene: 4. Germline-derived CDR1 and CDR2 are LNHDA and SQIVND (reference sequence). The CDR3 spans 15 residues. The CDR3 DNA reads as TGTGCCAGTAGTACCCGACAGGGGACTAACTATGGCTACACCTTC. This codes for CASSTRQGTNYGYTF.

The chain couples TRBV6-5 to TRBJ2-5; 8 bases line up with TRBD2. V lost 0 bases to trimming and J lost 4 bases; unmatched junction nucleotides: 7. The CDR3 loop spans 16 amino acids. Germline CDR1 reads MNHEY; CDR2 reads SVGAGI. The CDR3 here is CASSYSASGWSETQYF. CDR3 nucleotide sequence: TGTGCCAGCAGTTACTCGGCTAGCGGGTGGTCAGAGACCCAGTACTTC.

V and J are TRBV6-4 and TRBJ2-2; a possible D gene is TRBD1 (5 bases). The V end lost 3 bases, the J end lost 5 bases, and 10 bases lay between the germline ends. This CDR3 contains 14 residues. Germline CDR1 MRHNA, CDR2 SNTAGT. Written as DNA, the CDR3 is TGTGCCAGCAGTGAGCAGGGCCGGACCGGGGAGCTGTTTTTT. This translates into CASSEQGRTGELFF.

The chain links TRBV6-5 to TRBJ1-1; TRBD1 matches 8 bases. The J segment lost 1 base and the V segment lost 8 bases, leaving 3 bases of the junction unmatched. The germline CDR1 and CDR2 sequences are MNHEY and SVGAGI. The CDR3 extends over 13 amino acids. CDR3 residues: CASEGTGNTEAFF. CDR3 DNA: TGTGCCAGCGAGGGGACAGGGAACACTGAAGCTTTCTTT.

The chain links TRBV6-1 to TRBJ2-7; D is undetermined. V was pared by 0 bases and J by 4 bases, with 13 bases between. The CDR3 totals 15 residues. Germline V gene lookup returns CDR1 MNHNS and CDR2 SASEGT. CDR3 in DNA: TGTGCCAGCAGTGAAGCTACCCTACTCTCATACGAGCAGTACTTC. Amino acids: CASSEATLLSYEQYF.

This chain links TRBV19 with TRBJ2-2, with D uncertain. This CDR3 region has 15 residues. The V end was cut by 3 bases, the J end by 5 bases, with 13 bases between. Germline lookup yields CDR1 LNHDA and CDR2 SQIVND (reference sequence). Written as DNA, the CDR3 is TGTGCCAGTAGTATGAATCATGTTGGGACCGGGGAGCTGTTTTTT. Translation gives CASSMNHVGTGELFF.

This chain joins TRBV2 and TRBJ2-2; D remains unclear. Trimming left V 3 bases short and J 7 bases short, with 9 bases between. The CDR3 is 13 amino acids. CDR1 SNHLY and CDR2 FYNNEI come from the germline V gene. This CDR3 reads CASSELVSGELFF. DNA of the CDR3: TGTGCCAGCAGTGAGTTGGTCAGCGGGGAGCTGTTTTTT. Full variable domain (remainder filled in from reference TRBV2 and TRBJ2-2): EPEVTQTPSHQVTQMGQEVILRCVPISNHLYFYWYRQILGQKVEFLVSFYNNEISEKSEIFDDQFSVERPDGSNFTLKIRSTKLEDSAMYFCASSELVSGELFFGEGSRLTVL.

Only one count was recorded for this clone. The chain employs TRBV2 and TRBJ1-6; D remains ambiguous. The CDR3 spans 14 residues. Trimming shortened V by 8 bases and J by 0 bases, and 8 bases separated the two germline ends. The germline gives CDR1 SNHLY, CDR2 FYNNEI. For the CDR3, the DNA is TGTGCCAGCGGGCGAAGCTCCTATAATTCACCCCTCCACTTT. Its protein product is CASGRSSYNSPLHF.

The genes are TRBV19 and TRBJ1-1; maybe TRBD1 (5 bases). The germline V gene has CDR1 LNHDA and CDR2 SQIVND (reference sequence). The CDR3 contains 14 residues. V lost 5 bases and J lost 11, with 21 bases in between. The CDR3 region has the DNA TGTGCCAGTAGTGCCCTCTGGGGGGTCGAGGAGGCTTTCTTT. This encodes CASSALWGVEEAFF.

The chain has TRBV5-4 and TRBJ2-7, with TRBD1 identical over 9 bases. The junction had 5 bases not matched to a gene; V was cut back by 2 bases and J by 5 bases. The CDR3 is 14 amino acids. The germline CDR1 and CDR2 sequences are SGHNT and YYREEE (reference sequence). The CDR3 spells CASSLPGQGNEQYF. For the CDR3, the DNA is TGTGCCAGCAGCTTACCGGGACAGGGAAACGAGCAGTACTTC.

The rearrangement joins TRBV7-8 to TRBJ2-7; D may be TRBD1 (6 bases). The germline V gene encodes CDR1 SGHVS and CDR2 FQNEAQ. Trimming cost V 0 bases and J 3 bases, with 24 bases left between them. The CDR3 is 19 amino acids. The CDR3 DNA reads TGTGCCAGCAGCTTAGCGCACCTCCTCCCGAGAACAGGGAACTACGAGCAGTACTTC. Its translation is CASSLAHLLPRTGNYEQYF.

The CDR3 DNA follows: TGTGCCAGCAGCTTAAGTGGGCAGGGGCGTGAGCAGTTCTTC. As protein: CASSLSGQGREQFF. The chain employs TRBV7-6 and TRBJ2-1, with a tentative D call TRBD1 (6 bases). Per the germline V gene, CDR1 is SGHVS and CDR2 is FNYEAQ. V lost 2 bases and J lost 9, with 14 bases in between. The CDR3 spans 14 residues.

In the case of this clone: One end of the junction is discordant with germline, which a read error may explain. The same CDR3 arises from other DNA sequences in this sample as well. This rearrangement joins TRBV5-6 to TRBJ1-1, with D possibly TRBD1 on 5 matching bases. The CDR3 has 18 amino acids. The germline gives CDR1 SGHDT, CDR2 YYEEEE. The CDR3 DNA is TGTGCCAGCAGCTTGGGGGCTGGGAGGACGGCTAAGGACACTGAAGCCTTCTTT. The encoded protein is CASSLGAGRTAKDTEAFF.

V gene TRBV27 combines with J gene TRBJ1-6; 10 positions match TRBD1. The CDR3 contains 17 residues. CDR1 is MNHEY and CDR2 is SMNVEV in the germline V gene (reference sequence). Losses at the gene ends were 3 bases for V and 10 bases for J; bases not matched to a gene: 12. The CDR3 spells CASSFFFRGTGVSPLHF. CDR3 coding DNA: TGTGCCAGCAGTTTCTTCTTTCGGGGGACAGGGGTCTCACCCCTCCACTTT.

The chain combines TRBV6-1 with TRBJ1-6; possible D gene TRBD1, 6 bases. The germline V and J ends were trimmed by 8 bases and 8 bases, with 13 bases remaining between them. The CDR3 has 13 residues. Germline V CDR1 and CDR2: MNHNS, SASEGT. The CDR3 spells CASSQGPDSPLHF. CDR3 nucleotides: TGTGCCAGCTCACAGGGACCTGATTCACCCCTCCACTTT.

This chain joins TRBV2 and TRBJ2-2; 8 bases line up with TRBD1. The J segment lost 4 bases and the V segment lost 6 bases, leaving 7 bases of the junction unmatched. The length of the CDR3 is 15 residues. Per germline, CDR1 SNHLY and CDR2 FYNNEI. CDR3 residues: CASSRQGRSTGELFF. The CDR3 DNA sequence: TGTGCCAGCAGCCGACAGGGGCGAAGCACCGGGGAGCTGTTTTTT.

The CDR3 spells CASSMVGGGSNYGYTF. CDR3 bases: TGTGCCAGTAGTATGGTGGGGGGCGGATCTAACTATGGCTACACCTTC. The chain employs TRBV19 and TRBJ1-2, with a tentative D call TRBD1 (6 bases). Trimming shortened V by 3 bases and J by 0 bases, and 14 bases separated the two germline ends. The length of the CDR3 is 16 residues. CDR1 and CDR2 from the germline V gene are LNHDA and SQIVND (reference sequence).